This T cell receptor (beta chain) was identified during a study of shared clonotypes between healthy human individuals. Whole-study results and caveats: The diversity represented, both genetic and in exposure history, was limited by few donors.

Naive CD8 cells lacked CD45RO, underwent positive selection for CCR7 and left out terminally differentiated effector memory CD45RA+ cells. Source study methods: ImmunoSEQ yielded junction-only sequences lacking quality scores, so filtering differed. The table came from immunoSEQ multiplex PCR; TCRdb's copy has only in-frame clones and leaves some out. V and J calls plus clone size are reproduced from that table; the DNA served to infer D and trimming. Of about 2.2 million clones listed, more than 85% were seen once; the top ten hold roughly 1.7%. Concerning this clone itself: Its cognate antigen is unknown.

The sample taken for sequencing was naive CD8+ T cells from PBMCs. This clonotype originated in a man aged 18 to 30 in good health. Some clones in this sample may be carry-over from other donors' samples.

CDR3 sequence (DNA): TGTGCCAGCAGTGAGGACAGTTACAATGAGCAGTTCTTC. This gives the protein CASSEDSYNEQFF. This chain links TRBV27 with TRBJ2-1; tentatively, D is TRBD1 (6 bases). Germline V gene data show CDR1 as MNHEY and CDR2 as SMNVEV (reference sequence). CDR3 length: 13 amino acids. Trimming left V 5 bases short and J 4 bases short, with 9 bases between.